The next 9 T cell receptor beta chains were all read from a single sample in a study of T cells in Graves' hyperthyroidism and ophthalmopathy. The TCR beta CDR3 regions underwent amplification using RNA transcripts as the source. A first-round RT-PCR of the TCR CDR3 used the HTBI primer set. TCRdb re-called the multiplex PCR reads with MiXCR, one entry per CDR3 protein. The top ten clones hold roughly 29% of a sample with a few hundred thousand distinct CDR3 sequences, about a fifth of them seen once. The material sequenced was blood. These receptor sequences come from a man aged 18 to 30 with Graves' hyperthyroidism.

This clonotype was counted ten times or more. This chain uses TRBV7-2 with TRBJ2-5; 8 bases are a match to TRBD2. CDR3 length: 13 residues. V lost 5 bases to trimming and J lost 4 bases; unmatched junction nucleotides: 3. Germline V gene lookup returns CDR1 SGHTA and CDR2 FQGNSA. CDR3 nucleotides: TGTGCCAGCAGCAGAAGCGGGGGAGAGACCCAGTACTTC. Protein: CASSRSGGETQYF.

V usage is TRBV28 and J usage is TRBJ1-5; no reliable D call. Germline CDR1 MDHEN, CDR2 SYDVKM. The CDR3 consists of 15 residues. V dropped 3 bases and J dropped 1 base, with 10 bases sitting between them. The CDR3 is CASSLPRASNQPQHF. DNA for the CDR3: TGTGCCAGCAGTTTGCCGCGGGCGAGCAATCAGCCCCAGCATTTT.

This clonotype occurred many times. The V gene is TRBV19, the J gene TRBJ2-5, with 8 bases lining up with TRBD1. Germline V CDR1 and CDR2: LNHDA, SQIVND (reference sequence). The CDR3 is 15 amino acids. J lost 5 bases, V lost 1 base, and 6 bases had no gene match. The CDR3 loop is CASSIVDRGGETQYF. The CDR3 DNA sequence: TGTGCCAGTAGTATAGTCGACAGGGGCGGGGAGACCCAGTACTTC.

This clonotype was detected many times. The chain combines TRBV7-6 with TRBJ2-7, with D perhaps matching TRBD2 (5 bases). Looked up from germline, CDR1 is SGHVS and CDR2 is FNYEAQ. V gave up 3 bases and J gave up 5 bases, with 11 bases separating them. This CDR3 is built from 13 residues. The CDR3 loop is CASSFNGIDEQYF. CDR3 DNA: TGTGCCAGCAGCTTTAACGGGATCGACGAGCAGTACTTC.

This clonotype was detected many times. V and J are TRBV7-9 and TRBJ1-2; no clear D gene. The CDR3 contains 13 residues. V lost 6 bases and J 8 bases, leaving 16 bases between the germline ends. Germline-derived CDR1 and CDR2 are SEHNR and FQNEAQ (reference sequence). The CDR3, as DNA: TGTGCCAGCAGTTACACGGGTTCTGGGGGCTACACCTTC. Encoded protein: CASSYTGSGGYTF.

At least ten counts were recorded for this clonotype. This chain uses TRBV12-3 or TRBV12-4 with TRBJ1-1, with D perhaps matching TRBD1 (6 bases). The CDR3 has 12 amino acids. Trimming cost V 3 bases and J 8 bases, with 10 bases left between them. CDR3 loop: CASSFRQGEAFF. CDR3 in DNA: TGTGCCAGCAGTTTTAGGCAGGGGGAAGCTTTCTTT.

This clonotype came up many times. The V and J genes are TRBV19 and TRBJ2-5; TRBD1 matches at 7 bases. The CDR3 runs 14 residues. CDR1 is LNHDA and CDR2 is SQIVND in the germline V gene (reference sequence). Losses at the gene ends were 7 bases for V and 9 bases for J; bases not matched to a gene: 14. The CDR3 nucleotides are TGTGCCAGTAATACGGGCAGGGGGAATGAGGCCCAGTACTTC. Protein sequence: CASNTGRGNEAQYF.

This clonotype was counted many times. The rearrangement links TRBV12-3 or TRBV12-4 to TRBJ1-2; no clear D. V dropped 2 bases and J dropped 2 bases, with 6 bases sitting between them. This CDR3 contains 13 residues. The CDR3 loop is CASSLIRNYGYTF. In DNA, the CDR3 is TGTGCCAGCAGTTTAATCCGGAACTATGGCTACACCTTC.

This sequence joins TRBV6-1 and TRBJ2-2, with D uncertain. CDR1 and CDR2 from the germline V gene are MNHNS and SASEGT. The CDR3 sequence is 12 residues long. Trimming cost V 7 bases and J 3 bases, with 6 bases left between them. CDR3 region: CASKRYTGELFF. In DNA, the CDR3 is TGTGCCAGCAAAAGGTACACCGGGGAGCTGTTTTTT.